The clone carrying this T cell receptor (beta chain) has ten or more counts. The data belong to a study of regulatory T cells in long-lasting Graves disease. Germline CDR1 and CDR2: SGHNT and YYREEE (reference sequence). This CDR3 is built from 16 residues. J was trimmed by 6 bases and V by 0 bases; bases with no gene match: 7. Documented time point: newly diagnosed GD, antithyroid drugs for less than 3 months. RNA extracted from PBMCs served as the sequencing template. Libraries of TCR beta came from iRepertoire HTBI primers plus Arm-PCR of CDR3 regions. TCRdb analysed the multiplex PCR reads with MiXCR anew, one entry per CDR3 protein. The repertoire includes around 480,000 distinct CDR3 sequences, 15% to 20% of them detected once, and 9% to 15% sits in the top ten. These data were likewise used in another study, on T cells in Graves' hyperthyroidism and ophthalmopathy.

The chain couples TRBV5-4 to TRBJ2-1, with TRBD1 matching 9 bases. The TCR comes from a man aged 35-49 years with Graves disease. The material was peripheral blood mononuclear cells (PBMCs), obtained at new diagnosis, from a patient treated with antithyroid drugs. CDR3 nucleotide sequence: TGTGCCAGCAGCTTGGAGTGGGCGGGACAGGGCAATGAGCAGTTCTTC. Amino acids: CASSLEWAGQGNEQFF.